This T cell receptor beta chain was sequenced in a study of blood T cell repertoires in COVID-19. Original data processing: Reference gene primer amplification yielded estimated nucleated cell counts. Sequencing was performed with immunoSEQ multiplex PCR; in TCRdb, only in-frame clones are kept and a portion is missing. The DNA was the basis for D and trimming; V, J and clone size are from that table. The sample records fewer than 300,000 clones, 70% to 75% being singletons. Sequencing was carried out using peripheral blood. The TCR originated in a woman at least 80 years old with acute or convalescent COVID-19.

DNA of the CDR3: TGTGCCAGTAGTGACAGGGGGAACTATGGCTACACCTTC. Translation gives CASSDRGNYGYTF. The chain combines TRBV19 with TRBJ1-2; 9 positions match TRBD1. The germline V gene encodes CDR1 LNHDA and CDR2 SQIVND (reference sequence). The junction had 0 bases not matched to a gene; V was cut back by 5 bases and J by 2 bases. The CDR3 extends over 13 amino acids.